These 28 T cell receptor beta chains originate from one sample sequenced in a study of blood T cell repertoires in COVID-19. Clones were read by immunoSEQ multiplex PCR, and TCRdb kept only the in-frame ones, dropping some. The sample includes 150,000 to 200,000 clones, roughly 85% of them seen just once. The sequencing sample was made of peripheral blood. The receptor source for this set is a human donor in a cohort sampled during active COVID-19.

The chain combines TRBV6-2 or TRBV6-3 with TRBJ2-2; 8 positions match TRBD2. V trimming: 2 bases; J trimming: 6 bases; junction bases outside the gene matches: 8. The CDR3 totals 16 residues. CDR1 MNHEY and CDR2 SVGEGT come from the germline V gene. The CDR3 region is CASSYPTGGPAGELFF. The CDR3 DNA sequence: TGTGCCAGCAGTTACCCTACGGGGGGGCCCGCCGGGGAGCTGTTTTTT.

This chain links TRBV30 with TRBJ1-1, with a possible D match to TRBD1 (5 bases). The germline V gene encodes CDR1 GTSNPN and CDR2 SVGIG (reference sequence). CDR3 length: 13 amino acids. The germline V and J ends were trimmed by 4 bases and 3 bases, with 12 bases remaining between them. CDR3: CAWTRVWDTEAFF. In nucleotides, the CDR3 is TGTGCCTGGACCAGGGTTTGGGACACTGAAGCTTTCTTT.

CDR3 protein: CASSLTGENYYGYTF. Here the CDR3 DNA reads TGTGCCAGCAGCTTAACAGGGGAAAACTACTATGGCTACACCTTC. This chain uses TRBV7-3 with TRBJ1-2; the D gene is possibly TRBD1 (5 bases). The V gene's germline CDR1 is SGHTA and CDR2 FQGTGA. This CDR3 has 15 residues. V lost 0 bases and J lost 3, with 11 bases in between.

This chain joins TRBV7-2 and TRBJ1-2; maybe TRBD1 (5 bases). V was trimmed by 4 bases and J by 2 bases, leaving 8 bases between them. Germline CDR1 SGHTA, CDR2 FQGNSA. The CDR3 length is 13 residues. The CDR3 DNA sequence: TGTGCCAGCAGCTCCAGGGTGAACTATGGCTACACCTTC. It specifies CASSSRVNYGYTF.

V and J are TRBV28 and TRBJ2-7; TRBD1 matches 8 bases. V shed 5 bases, J shed 1 base, and the junction held 7 bases outside the gene matches. Germline CDR1 is MDHEN and CDR2 is SYDVKM. CDR3 length equals 15 residues. The CDR3 here is CASSPLRTGSYEQYF. Here the CDR3 DNA reads TGTGCCAGCAGTCCCCTACGGACAGGGTCCTACGAGCAGTACTTC.

The chain recombines TRBV2 with TRBJ2-1, with D possibly matching TRBD2 (5 bases). Germline lookup yields CDR1 SNHLY and CDR2 FYNNEI. Trimming took 2 bases from V and 3 from J, leaving 17 bases between them. The CDR3 is 17 residues long. CDR3 nucleotide sequence: TGTGCCAGCAGTGAATTTTTCATCGAGCGGAACTACAATGAGCAGTTCTTC. This encodes CASSEFFIERNYNEQFF.

This clone was recorded once. The gene calls are TRBV5-1 and TRBJ1-1; 9 positions agree with TRBD1. This CDR3 is built from 14 residues. Germline CDR1 is SGHRS and CDR2 is YFSETQ. After removal of 3 bases from V and 6 bases from J, the junction contained 6 bases not matched to a gene. CDR3: CASSWSGTGPEAFF. CDR3 DNA: TGCGCCAGCAGCTGGTCCGGGACAGGGCCTGAAGCTTTCTTT.

The rearrangement joins TRBV28 to TRBJ2-7; 9 nucleotides match TRBD2. J lost 2 bases, V lost 8 bases, and 13 bases had no gene match. The germline V gene encodes CDR1 MDHEN and CDR2 SYDVKM. The CDR3 runs 16 residues. CDR3 sequence (DNA): TGTGCCAGCGGGGGGAGTAGCGGGAGTGGGGCCTACGAGCAGTACTTC. The encoded protein is CASGGSSGSGAYEQYF. Variable domain in full (rest from reference TRBV28 and TRBJ2-7): DVKVTQSSRYLVKRTGEKVFLECVQDMDHENMFWYRQDPGLGLRLIYFSYDVKMKEKGDIPEGYSVSREKKERFSLILESASTNQTSMYLCASGGSSGSGAYEQYFGPGTRLTVT.

This clone came up once. V is TRBV3-1 (or the pseudogene TRBV3-2) and J is TRBJ2-7; D gene unclear. The CDR3 totals 14 residues. Germline V gene lookup returns CDR1 LGHDT and CDR2 YNNKEL (reference sequence). The germline V and J ends were trimmed by 4 bases and 0 bases, with 10 bases remaining between them. The CDR3 protein is CASSPGPSSYEQYF. Written as DNA, the CDR3 is TGTGCCAGCAGCCCTGGGCCCAGCTCCTACGAGCAGTACTTC.

There are a few counts of this clone. J is TRBJ1-1 and V is TRBV9, with TRBD1 identical over 9 bases. V gave up 0 bases and J gave up 6 bases; unmatched junction bases: 6. The CDR3 loop spans 15 amino acids. The germline V gene encodes CDR1 SGDLS and CDR2 YYNGEE. CDR3 sequence: CASSVEGQGRSEAFF. Written as DNA, the CDR3 is TGTGCCAGCAGCGTAGAGGGACAGGGCCGATCTGAAGCTTTCTTT.

The CDR3 sequence: CASSYLPSGANVLTF. The CDR3 DNA follows: TGTGCCAGCAGTTACCTCCCTTCTGGGGCCAACGTCCTGACTTTC. This chain connects TRBV6-5 to TRBJ2-6; no clear D. Germline V gives CDR1 MNHEY, CDR2 SVGAGI. CDR3 size: 15 residues. V was shortened by 2 bases and J by 1 base, with 6 bases between the two germline ends.

The V and J genes are TRBV5-1 and TRBJ2-2, with D perhaps matching TRBD1 (5 bases). V lost 4 bases and J lost 1, with 17 bases in between. The germline gives CDR1 SGHRS, CDR2 YFSETQ. The CDR3 contains 17 residues. The CDR3 DNA is TGCGCCAGCAGCGGTGCAGGGTCGCTTCTGAACACCGGGGAGCTGTTTTTT. Residues: CASSGAGSLLNTGELFF. Full variable domain (rest looked up from reference TRBV5-1 and TRBJ2-2): KAGVTQTPRYLIKTRGQQVTLSCSPISGHRSVSWYQQTPGQGLQFLFEYFSETQRNKGNFPGRFSGRQFSNSRSEMNVSTLELGDSALYLCASSGAGSLLNTGELFFGEGSRLTVL.

V and J are TRBV30 and TRBJ1-1; 7 nucleotides align to TRBD1. The CDR3 consists of 16 residues. V trimming: 2 bases; J trimming: 4 bases; junction bases outside the gene matches: 13. Germline V lookup: CDR1 GTSNPN, CDR2 SVGIG (reference sequence). The CDR3 region is CAWSWGPGTAGTEAFF. The CDR3 DNA reads TGTGCCTGGAGTTGGGGCCCCGGGACAGCGGGCACTGAAGCTTTCTTT.

The chain links TRBV28 to TRBJ2-7; 10 bases line up with TRBD1. Germline-derived CDR1 and CDR2 are MDHEN and SYDVKM. This CDR3 has 15 residues. V lost 2 bases and J lost 4; bases outside the gene matches: 5. CDR3 nucleotides: TGTGCCAGCAGTTTAATGGGACAGGGGAAATACGAGCAGTACTTC. This codes for CASSLMGQGKYEQYF.

This clone showed up just once. V is TRBV6-1 and J is TRBJ1-2; 9 positions agree with TRBD1. This CDR3 has 16 residues. CDR1 and CDR2 (germline): MNHNS, SASEGT. V shed 0 bases and J 5 bases; nucleotides not matched to a gene: 7. The CDR3 reads CASSEAWGQGFYGYTF. As DNA, the CDR3 is TGTGCCAGCAGTGAAGCGTGGGGACAGGGCTTTTATGGCTACACCTTC.

The chain employs TRBV2 and TRBJ2-3, with 8 positions matching TRBD1. The CDR3 covers 14 residues. CDR1 and CDR2 (germline): SNHLY, FYNNEI. The J segment lost 1 base and the V segment lost 3 bases, leaving 0 bases of the junction unmatched. Written as DNA, the CDR3 is TGTGCCAGCAGTGAGGACAGGGGCACAGATACGCAGTATTTT. Translated, it gives CASSEDRGTDTQYF.

The V call is TRBV7-2, the J call TRBJ2-5, with D tentatively TRBD1 (6 bases). The germline V and J ends were trimmed by 5 bases and 3 bases, with 19 bases remaining between them. This CDR3 comprises 16 residues. From germline, CDR1 is SGHTA and CDR2 FQGNSA. CDR3 DNA: TGTGCCAGCAGCCGGGACCTATGGACAGTTAAAGAGACCCAGTACTTC. Its protein product is CASSRDLWTVKETQYF. The full variable domain, its missing parts supplied by reference TRBV7-2 and TRBJ2-5, is GAGVSQSPSNKVTEKGKDVELRCDPISGHTALYWYRQSLGQGLEFLIYFQGNSAPDKSGLPSDRFSAERTGGSVSTLTIQRTQQEDSAVYLCASSRDLWTVKETQYFGPGTRLLVL.

This chain joins TRBV5-4 and TRBJ2-7, with 9 bases aligning to TRBD1. In germline, CDR1 is SGHNT, CDR2 YYREEE (reference sequence). This CDR3 comprises 16 residues. With V trimmed by 4 bases and J by 2 bases, 10 bases remained unmatched. CDR3 DNA: TGTGCCAGCAGCGCAACCGGGACAGGGAAGACCTACGAGCAGTACTTC. It is translated as CASSATGTGKTYEQYF.

This clone was counted between two and nine times. V gene TRBV14 combines with J gene TRBJ1-2; D is unresolved. The CDR3 has 14 residues. CDR1 and CDR2 from the germline V gene are SGHDN and FVKESK. The ends were cut back, 2 bases at V and 8 bases at J, with 15 bases in the middle. The CDR3 nucleotides read TGTGCCAGCAGCCAAAACATCAGAAGTTTCGGCTACACCTTC. Translated: CASSQNIRSFGYTF.

The V and J genes are TRBV28 and TRBJ2-7; TRBD1 is a possible D gene (6 bases). Germline-derived CDR1 and CDR2 are MDHEN and SYDVKM. Trimming stripped 7 bases from V and 5 bases from J, with 24 bases between. This CDR3 contains 16 residues. The CDR3 sequence is CASTKGGVGHPDEQYF. CDR3 DNA: TGTGCCAGCACCAAAGGGGGAGTGGGACATCCGGACGAGCAGTACTTC.

This chain links TRBV6-5 with TRBJ2-1, with 8 bases lining up with TRBD1. Trimming took 8 bases from V and 4 from J; bases not matched to a gene: 4. The germline gives CDR1 MNHEY, CDR2 SVGAGI. CDR3 length equals 13 residues. CDR3 region: CASGWTGYNEQFF. Written as DNA, the CDR3 is TGTGCCAGCGGTTGGACAGGGTACAATGAGCAGTTCTTC.

The CDR3, as DNA: TGTGCCACCAGCAGAGAGGCAGACTCTGGAAACACCATATATTTT. It is translated as CATSREADSGNTIYF. The chain combines TRBV15 with TRBJ1-3; no clear D. Trimming shortened V by 0 bases and J by 0 bases, and 6 bases separated the two germline ends. The CDR3 sequence is 15 residues long. Per the germline V gene, CDR1 is LNHNV and CDR2 is YYDKDF (reference sequence).

V and J are TRBV28 and TRBJ2-7; D not certain. This CDR3 is built from 13 residues. Germline lookup yields CDR1 MDHEN and CDR2 SYDVKM. V was cut by 3 bases and J by 3 bases, with 9 bases left in between. CDR3 loop: CASSLPSYYEQYF. The DNA of the CDR3 is TGTGCCAGCAGTTTGCCGTCCTACTACGAGCAGTACTTC.

This clone has a single count. The genes are TRBV19 and TRBJ1-4; D is perhaps TRBD1 (6 bases). CDR1 LNHDA and CDR2 SQIVND come from the germline V gene (reference sequence). There are 14 residues in the CDR3. Between the trimmed V and J ends, which lost 9 bases and 0 bases, there was a span of 11 bases. DNA of the CDR3: TGTGCCAGCTCGGGGACATCAACTAATGAAAAACTGTTTTTT. Its protein product is CASSGTSTNEKLFF.

The chain employs TRBV7-8 and TRBJ2-7, with 9 bases identical to TRBD2. Germline trimming cut 1 base from V and 4 bases from J; bases unmatched to any gene: 2. CDR1 SGHVS and CDR2 FQNEAQ come from the germline V gene. The CDR3 contains 14 residues. The CDR3 sequence: CASSLEAGGYEQYF. In DNA form, the CDR3 reads TGTGCCAGCAGCTTAGAAGCGGGAGGATACGAGCAGTACTTC.

This chain connects TRBV7-8 to TRBJ2-5; D possibly corresponds to TRBD2 (6 bases). The CDR3 has 16 amino acids. Trimming took off 5 bases at V and 9 bases at J, with 25 bases between the two ends. Looked up from germline, CDR1 is SGHVS and CDR2 is FQNEAQ. The CDR3 DNA is TGTGCCAGCAGCAGAGTGGTTCAGCCCTACGGGGAGGCCCAGTACTTC. Protein product: CASSRVVQPYGEAQYF. The complete variable domain, with remaining parts taken from reference TRBV7-8 and TRBJ2-5, reads GAGVSQSPRYKVAKRGQDVALRCDPISGHVSLFWYQQALGQGPEFLTYFQNEAQLDKSGLPSDRFFAERPEGSVSTLKIQRTQQEDSAVYLCASSRVVQPYGEAQYFGPGTRLLVL.

The chain is built from TRBV4-2 and TRBJ2-1, with 8 bases matching TRBD2. There are 15 residues in the CDR3. Germline loops: CDR1 LGHNA, CDR2 YNFKEQ. With V trimmed by 3 bases and J by 6 bases, 7 bases remained unmatched. Here the CDR3 reads CASSQAGTRVNEQFF. For the CDR3, the DNA is TGTGCCAGCAGCCAGGCCGGGACTAGGGTCAATGAGCAGTTCTTC.

The genes are TRBV5-6 and TRBJ2-7, with D possibly matching TRBD1 (5 bases). Germline V gives CDR1 SGHDT, CDR2 YYEEEE. The CDR3 is 12 amino acids. Trimming took 0 bases from V and 4 from J, leaving 5 bases between them. CDR3: CASSLDRYEQYF. CDR3 nucleotides: TGTGCCAGCAGCTTGGACAGGTACGAGCAGTACTTC. Full variable domain (outside the CDR3, taken from reference TRBV5-6 and TRBJ2-7): DAGVTQSPTHLIKTRGQQVTLRCSPKSGHDTVSWYQQALGQGPQFIFQYYEEEERQRGNFPDRFSGHQFPNYSSELNVNALLLGDSALYLCASSLDRYEQYFGPGTRLTVT.